These T cell receptor beta chains were read from a single sample in a study of blood T cell repertoires in COVID-19. TCRdb keeps only in-frame clones here, not all; method: immunoSEQ multiplex PCR. This table holds under 200,000 clones, 70% to 90% found once. Sample: PBMCs or T cells enriched from blood (not recorded which). Receptors were obtained from a woman aged 18-29 years who had recovered from COVID-19. CDR3s include the opening cysteine and the closing phenylalanine or tryptophan. The order of the fields is V gene, J gene, clone size, D gene, CDR3 DNA, CDR3 protein. A D gene is named only where the DNA matches it firmly. Clone size is shown for a subset of rows, as once, few, many or a class of expanded clone.

v_gene: TRBV28; j_gene: TRBJ1-5; abundance: .; d_gene: .; CDR3nt: TGTGCCAGCAGCTTAACGGTGCAGCCCCAGCATTTT; CDR3aa: CASSLTVQPQHF
v_gene: TRBV7-3; j_gene: TRBJ2-3; abundance: .; d_gene: TRBD2; CDR3nt: TGTGCCAGCGGGGCGGGAGGGAGCACAGATACGCAGTATTTT; CDR3aa: CASGAGGSTDTQYF
v_gene: TRBV28; j_gene: TRBJ1-4; abundance: .; d_gene: .; CDR3nt: TGTGCCAGCAGTAGCCCGCTTGCAGGGGCCACTAATGAAAAACTGTTTTTT; CDR3aa: CASSSPLAGATNEKLFF
v_gene: TRBV27; j_gene: TRBJ2-7; abundance: .; d_gene: TRBD1; CDR3nt: TGTGCCAGCAGGACCCGGACAGGCCCCCATTCCTACGAGCAGTACTTC; CDR3aa: CASRTRTGPHSYEQYF
v_gene: TRBV28; j_gene: TRBJ2-1; abundance: .; d_gene: .; CDR3nt: TGTGCCAGCAGTTTCGCGGGATTGCACAATGAGCAGTTCTTC; CDR3aa: CASSFAGLHNEQFF
v_gene: TRBV18; j_gene: TRBJ2-3; abundance: .; d_gene: .; CDR3nt: TGTGCCAGCTCATCCCCCCGGGGGTCAAAATCCACAGATACGCAGTATTTT; CDR3aa: CASSSPRGSKSTDTQYF
v_gene: TRBV6-4; j_gene: TRBJ2-5; abundance: few; d_gene: TRBD2; CDR3nt: TGTGCCAGCAGTAAGACTAGCGGGAATCAAGAGACCCAGTACTTC; CDR3aa: CASSKTSGNQETQYF
v_gene: TRBV18; j_gene: TRBJ1-2; abundance: .; d_gene: TRBD1; CDR3nt: TGTGCCAGCTCACGTCCTCAGGGGGCTTACACCTTC; CDR3aa: CASSRPQGAYTF
v_gene: TRBV19; j_gene: TRBJ2-2; abundance: .; d_gene: TRBD2; CDR3nt: TGTGCCAGTTGCCAGCGGCGGGAGCTACGAAACGGGGAGCTGTTTTTT; CDR3aa: CASCQRRELRNGELFF
v_gene: TRBV28; j_gene: TRBJ2-2; abundance: .; d_gene: .; CDR3nt: TGTGCCAGCAGTTTAGGCTCCCACACCGGGGAGCTGTTTTTT; CDR3aa: CASSLGSHTGELFF
v_gene: TRBV27; j_gene: TRBJ1-2; abundance: .; d_gene: .; CDR3nt: TGTGCCAGCAGTGGCTTGGATGGCTACACCTTC; CDR3aa: CASSGLDGYTF
v_gene: TRBV27; j_gene: TRBJ1-6; abundance: .; d_gene: TRBD1; CDR3nt: TGTGCCAGCGCCGCCCCAACAGGGGAACCCCTCCACTTT; CDR3aa: CASAAPTGEPLHF
v_gene: TRBV3-1/TRBV3-2; j_gene: TRBJ2-3; abundance: .; d_gene: TRBD2; CDR3nt: TGTGCCAGCAGCCAGAAAACTAGCGGGTTCTACACAGATACGCAGTATTTT; CDR3aa: CASSQKTSGFYTDTQYF
v_gene: TRBV28; j_gene: TRBJ2-6; abundance: .; d_gene: TRBD1; CDR3nt: TGTGCCAGCAGTTTTCCCCCGACAGGGTTTATGGGGGCCAACGTCCTGACTTTC; CDR3aa: CASSFPPTGFMGANVLTF
v_gene: TRBV27; j_gene: TRBJ2-1; abundance: .; d_gene: TRBD2; CDR3nt: TGTGCCAGCAGTTTAAGATTTCGAGCGGGAGCGGGCAATGAGCAGTTCTTC; CDR3aa: CASSLRFRAGAGNEQFF
v_gene: TRBV28; j_gene: TRBJ2-7; abundance: .; d_gene: .; CDR3nt: TGTGCCAGCAGTTTGGGCGGGGCAGGGAGGTTCGGCGAGCAGTACTTC; CDR3aa: CASSLGGAGRFGEQYF
v_gene: TRBV6-6; j_gene: TRBJ2-7; abundance: once; d_gene: .; CDR3nt: TGTGCCAGCAGTTACTCGCAGCGGAGGGGTGACGAGCAGTACTTC; CDR3aa: CASSYSQRRGDEQYF
v_gene: TRBV14; j_gene: TRBJ2-5; abundance: .; d_gene: .; CDR3nt: TGTGCCAGCAGCCAAGAGTACGACCAAAGGGGGACCCAGTACTTC; CDR3aa: CASSQEYDQRGTQYF
v_gene: TRBV16; j_gene: TRBJ1-5; abundance: few; d_gene: .; CDR3nt: TGTGCCAGCAGCCAACAGGGGAATCAGCCCCAGCATTTT; CDR3aa: CASSQQGNQPQHF